One and the same sample provided the 13 T cell receptor beta chains below, sequenced in a study of cytomegalovirus exposure and HLA in healthy donors. 13 Jbeta primers and 60 Vbeta primers were used for the PCR. Sequencing used immunoSEQ multiplex PCR; TCRdb keeps in-frame clones, though not all of them. The data hold more than 130,000 clones, with more than 70% observed a single time. The material sequenced was PBMCs. The receptor source for this set is a woman aged 50 to 60 in good health and CMV-seronegative.

The chain joins TRBV30 to TRBJ2-5; 10 nucleotides align to TRBD1. Trimming cost V 3 bases and J 4 bases; bases outside gene matches: 2. The CDR3 spans 13 residues. Germline lookup yields CDR1 GTSNPN and CDR2 SVGIG (reference sequence). CDR3 nucleotide sequence: TGTGCCTGGAGGCGGACAGGGGGAGAGACCCAGTACTTC. Encoded protein: CAWRRTGGETQYF.

This chain uses TRBV27 with TRBJ1-2; possibly TRBD1 for D (5 bases). Germline lookup yields CDR1 MNHEY and CDR2 SMNVEV (reference sequence). The CDR3 totals 13 residues. Deletions cut 2 bases from V and 6 bases from J, with 10 bases between. DNA of the CDR3: TGTGCCAGCAGTTTACGGGGGGGGGATGGCTACACCTTC. It yields the protein CASSLRGGDGYTF.

The chain recombines TRBV11-2 with TRBJ2-7; D gene uncertain. V was pared by 2 bases and J by 1 base, with 6 bases between. The germline V gene has CDR1 SGHAT and CDR2 FQNNGV. The length of the CDR3 is 13 residues. The DNA for the CDR3 is TGTGCCAGCAGCTTACAACAGTCCTACGAGCAGTACTTC. It encodes CASSLQQSYEQYF.

The chain is built from TRBV11-2 and TRBJ1-4, with D possibly matching TRBD1 (6 bases). The length of the CDR3 is 15 residues. Germline loops: CDR1 SGHAT, CDR2 FQNNGV. Trimming shortened V by 1 base and J by 8 bases, and 14 bases separated the two germline ends. The CDR3 is CASSLVWTAKEKLFF. The CDR3 nucleotides read TGTGCCAGCAGCTTAGTCTGGACAGCCAAAGAAAAACTGTTTTTT.

J is TRBJ1-5 and V is TRBV7-8, with 12 positions matching TRBD1. CDR1 and CDR2 (germline): SGHVS, FQNEAQ. This CDR3 has 17 residues. The V gene end was trimmed by 1 base and the J gene end by 4 bases; junction bases not matched to a gene: 5. CDR3 nucleotides: TGTGCCAGCAGCTTAGGCGGGACAGGGGGCGGTAATCAGCCCCAGCATTTT. This gives the protein CASSLGGTGGGNQPQHF.

The chain is built from TRBV5-1 and TRBJ2-3; 13 bases match TRBD2. This CDR3 spans 14 amino acids. In germline, CDR1 is SGHRS, CDR2 YFSETQ. With V trimmed by 4 bases and J by 10 bases, 6 bases remained unmatched. CDR3 in amino acids: CASSTLTSGGSQYF. The CDR3 DNA reads as TGCGCCAGCAGCACGTTGACTAGCGGGGGGTCGCAGTATTTT.

This sequence joins TRBV6-5 and TRBJ1-1; no definite D call. Trimming stripped 4 bases from V and 1 base from J, with 13 bases between. Germline-derived CDR1 and CDR2 are MNHEY and SVGAGI. The CDR3 spans 15 residues. The CDR3 region has the DNA TGTGCCAGCAGTTTCGAGGGTGGGAAGAACACTGAAGCTTTCTTT. It translates to CASSFEGGKNTEAFF.

This clone has only one observation. J is TRBJ2-3 and V is TRBV19; the match to TRBD2 covers 10 bases. Germline V gene data show CDR1 as LNHDA and CDR2 as SQIVND (reference sequence). This CDR3 is built from 15 residues. V gave up 6 bases and J gave up 5 bases; unmatched junction bases: 8. The CDR3 DNA reads as TGTGCCAGTAGAGAACTAGCGGGGAGTGTAGATACGCAGTATTTT. It encodes CASRELAGSVDTQYF.

This clone occurred once. This chain uses TRBV7-9 with TRBJ1-2, with D unclear. Trimming stripped 4 bases from V and 4 bases from J, with 10 bases between. Germline V CDR1 and CDR2: SEHNR, FQNEAQ (reference sequence). The CDR3 is 13 amino acids. The CDR3 sequence: CASSSEGGYGYTF. The CDR3 coding sequence is TGTGCCAGCAGCTCCGAGGGAGGCTATGGCTACACCTTC.

The V call is TRBV4-1, the J call TRBJ2-7; TRBD1 matches 8 bases. This CDR3 spans 16 amino acids. Germline V gene sequence: CDR1 MGHRA, CDR2 YSYEKL. J was trimmed by 3 bases and V by 0 bases; bases with no gene match: 7. For the CDR3, the DNA is TGCGCCAGCAGCCAAGAGATTGGGACAGGTGACTACGAGCAGTACTTC. Translating it yields CASSQEIGTGDYEQYF.

The chain combines TRBV4-2 with TRBJ2-5; 9 positions match TRBD2. The J segment lost 4 bases and the V segment lost 3 bases, leaving 18 bases of the junction unmatched. Germline V gene lookup returns CDR1 LGHNA and CDR2 YNFKEQ. The CDR3 runs to 19 residues. The CDR3 region is CASSHTLLAGKGYGETQYF. CDR3 DNA sequence: TGTGCCAGCAGCCATACTTTACTAGCGGGTAAAGGTTACGGAGAGACCCAGTACTTC.

This chain joins TRBV28 and TRBJ2-5, with a possible D match to TRBD2 (7 bases). V lost 7 bases to trimming and J lost 2 bases, with 14 bases between them. Germline CDR1 reads MDHEN; CDR2 reads SYDVKM. This CDR3 spans 14 amino acids. The CDR3 DNA reads as TGTGCCAGCACCCAAGGGGGGGAACAAGAGACCCAGTACTTC. Its protein product is CASTQGGEQETQYF.

This chain links TRBV4-3 with TRBJ1-6, with TRBD1 matching 8 bases. Germline values: CDR1 LGHNA, CDR2 YSLEER. V lost 0 bases and J lost 10; bases outside the gene matches: 8. The CDR3 contains 16 residues. The CDR3 protein is CASSQDRGRGQSPLHF. The CDR3 region has the DNA TGCGCCAGCAGCCAAGATCGAGGCAGGGGGCAGTCACCCCTCCACTTT.